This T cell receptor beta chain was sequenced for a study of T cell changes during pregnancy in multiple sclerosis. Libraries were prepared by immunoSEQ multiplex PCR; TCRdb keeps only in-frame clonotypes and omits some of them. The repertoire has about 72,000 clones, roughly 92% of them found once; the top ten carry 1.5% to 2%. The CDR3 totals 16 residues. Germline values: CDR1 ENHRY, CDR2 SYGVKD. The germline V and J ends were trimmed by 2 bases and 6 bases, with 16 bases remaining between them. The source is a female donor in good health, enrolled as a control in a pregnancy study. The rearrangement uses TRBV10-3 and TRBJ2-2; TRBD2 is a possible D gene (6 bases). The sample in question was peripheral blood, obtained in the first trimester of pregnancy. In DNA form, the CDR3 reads TGTGCCATCAGTGAGCCCTGGGGGGTTTCGGCCGGGGAGCTGTTTTTT. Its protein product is CAISEPWGVSAGELFF.